Listed below are T cell receptor beta chains from one sample, sequenced in a study of vaccination and CD4 T cells after COVID-19. A single record per CDR3 protein comes from TCRdb applying MiXCR to the PCR reads. The sample carries about 12,000 distinct CDR3 sequences, 35% to 50% recorded once. These receptors lack a known antigen. Sequenced material: cultured CD4+ T cells from blood. All receptors come from a human donor with COVID-19. The CDR3 runs from the conserved cysteine through the conserved F or W. D genes are given only for firm matches. The listing skips clone size in some rows; elsewhere it reads once, few, many or a size class.

j_gene	d_gene	v_gene	abundance	CDR3aa	CDR3nt
TRBJ1-1	-	TRBV20-1	-	CSARDTGDKREAFF	TGCAGTGCTAGAGATACGGGGGATAAGAGGGAAGCTTTCTTT
TRBJ2-1	TRBD1	TRBV5-1	-	CASSQQGVVDNEQFF	TGCGCCAGCAGCCAACAGGGGGTAGTTGACAATGAGCAGTTCTTC
TRBJ2-6	TRBD1	TRBV5-1	-	CASSLGGQGAVGANVLTF	TGCGCCAGCAGCTTGGGGGGACAGGGGGCAGTTGGGGCCAACGTCCTGACTTTC
TRBJ2-7	-	TRBV10-3	-	CAIKPTSDKHYEQYF	TGTGCCATCAAACCCACCTCAGACAAACACTACGAGCAGTACTTC
TRBJ1-4	-	TRBV19	-	CASSYRSGKLFF	TGTGCCAGTAGTTACAGGTCTGGAAAACTGTTTTTT
TRBJ1-5	-	TRBV7-2	few	CASSFVGALGQPQHF	TGTGCCAGCAGCTTTGTAGGGGCACTAGGACAGCCCCAGCATTTT
TRBJ1-1	-	TRBV5-6	-	CASSLGASTEAFF	TGTGCCAGCAGCTTGGGGGCAAGCACTGAAGCTTTCTTT
TRBJ1-2	-	TRBV20-1	few	CSAREGRSNYGYTF	TGCAGTGCTAGGGAGGGGAGATCTAACTATGGCTACACCTTC
TRBJ2-3	-	TRBV11-1	-	CASSLDRISTDTQYF	TGTGCCAGCAGCTTGGACAGAATCAGCACAGATACGCAGTATTTT
TRBJ1-4	-	TRBV19	-	CASSPGAGREKLFF	TGTGCCAGTAGCCCGGGAGCAGGCCGAGAAAAACTGTTTTTT
TRBJ1-5	-	TRBV30	few	CAWNRRGHSNQPQHF	TGTGCCTGGAATCGGAGGGGCCATAGCAATCAGCCCCAGCATTTT
TRBJ2-7	TRBD2	TRBV7-8	few	CASSLGWGGSYEQYF	TGTGCCAGCAGCCTCGGATGGGGGGGCTCCTACGAGCAGTACTTC
TRBJ2-5	-	TRBV20-1	large	CSARVGRGETQYF	TGCAGTGCTAGAGTTGGCAGGGGAGAGACCCAGTACTTC
TRBJ1-2	-	TRBV4-2	few	CASSQRLAGEVSNYGYTF	TGTGCCAGCAGCCAAAGGTTGGCAGGGGAGGTATCTAACTATGGCTACACCTTC
TRBJ1-6	-	TRBV19	-	CASSPRVGSLGSPLHF	TGTGCCAGTAGTCCCCGGGTGGGCAGTCTAGGGTCACCCCTCCACTTT
TRBJ2-3	-	TRBV7-6	once	CASSLRGNSMDTQYF	TGTGCCAGCAGCTTACGCGGAAATAGTATGGATACGCAGTATTTT
TRBJ2-3	-	TRBV6-2/TRBV6-3	-	CASSYAPPGVISTDTQYF	TGTGCCAGCAGTTATGCCCCACCGGGAGTCATTAGCACAGATACGCAGTATTTT
TRBJ1-6	-	TRBV11-2	few	CASSVARRNSPLHF	TGTGCCAGCAGCGTGGCTCGACGGAATTCACCCCTCCACTTT
TRBJ1-3	TRBD1	TRBV20-1	-	CSAATGGYGNTIYF	TGCAGTGCTGCAACAGGGGGCTATGGAAACACCATATATTTT
TRBJ2-7	-	TRBV7-2	-	CASSLGRAAYEQYF	TGTGCCAGCAGCTTAGGGAGGGCGGCCTACGAGCAGTACTTC
TRBJ1-6	TRBD1	TRBV27	hyperexpanded	CASKKTGGNSPLHF	TGTGCCAGCAAAAAGACAGGGGGTAATTCACCCCTCCACTTT
TRBJ1-6	-	TRBV10-2	-	CASSESGYSPLHF	TGCGCCAGCAGTGAATCGGGATATTCACCCCTCCACTTT
TRBJ2-1	TRBD2	TRBV20-1	-	CSARVRGGANNEQFF	TGCAGTGCTAGAGTTCGCGGGGGGGCTAATAATGAGCAGTTCTTC
TRBJ2-3	TRBD2	TRBV20-1	-	CSARISGGATDTQYF	TGCAGTGCTAGGATTAGCGGGGGGGCCACAGATACGCAGTATTTT
TRBJ1-2	TRBD1	TRBV19	few	CASSARTGDGYTF	TGTGCCAGTAGTGCCAGGACAGGGGATGGCTACACCTTC
TRBJ2-1	TRBD1	TRBV9	-	CASSGGPGTGGKGGYNEQFF	TGTGCCAGCAGCGGAGGTCCCGGGACAGGGGGCAAGGGGGGCTACAATGAGCAGTTCTTC
TRBJ1-2	-	TRBV19	-	CASSIAGYYGYTF	TGTGCCAGTAGTATAGCAGGTTACTATGGCTACACCTTC
TRBJ2-6	-	TRBV18	-	CASSPVRQESSGANVLTF	TGTGCCAGCTCACCAGTGAGACAGGAGAGCTCTGGGGCCAACGTCCTGACTTTC
TRBJ2-5	TRBD2	TRBV6-2/TRBV6-3	-	CASSLLTSGKETQYF	TGTGCCAGCAGTCTTCTGACTAGCGGGAAAGAGACCCAGTACTTC
TRBJ1-3	-	TRBV19	-	CASRNGLFSGNTIYF	TGTGCCAGTAGAAATGGACTGTTCTCTGGAAACACCATATATTTT
TRBJ2-5	-	TRBV29-1	-	CSVDGRQETQYF	TGCAGCGTCGACGGTCGACAAGAGACCCAGTACTTC
TRBJ1-1	TRBD1	TRBV4-2	-	CASTQQGMEAFF	TGTGCCAGCACCCAACAGGGGATGGAAGCTTTCTTT
TRBJ1-2	-	TRBV20-1	few	CSARRKDSNYGYTF	TGCAGTGCTAGACGTAAAGACTCCAACTATGGCTACACCTTC
TRBJ1-4	-	TRBV20-1	-	CSAQDNPTNEKLFF	TGCAGTGCTCAAGACAATCCAACTAATGAAAAACTGTTTTTT
TRBJ1-4	TRBD1	TRBV6-2/TRBV6-3	-	CASRTTGGAEKLFF	TGTGCCAGCAGGACGACAGGGGGTGCTGAAAAACTGTTTTTT
TRBJ2-7	TRBD1	TRBV6-5	-	CASSWTGNPSYEQYF	TGTGCCAGCAGTTGGACAGGGAATCCCTCCTACGAGCAGTACTTC
TRBJ2-3	TRBD2	TRBV11-2	few	CASSSQLASRDTQYF	TGTGCCAGCAGCTCCCAACTAGCGAGTAGAGATACGCAGTATTTT
TRBJ2-2	-	TRBV5-1	-	CASSLESGANTGELFF	TGCGCCAGCAGCTTGGAGTCAGGGGCGAACACCGGGGAGCTGTTTTTT
TRBJ2-3	TRBD2	TRBV7-3	-	CASSLGASGLGDTQYF	TGTGCCAGCAGCTTAGGGGCTAGCGGGCTGGGAGATACGCAGTATTTT
TRBJ2-3	-	TRBV11-2	-	CASSRTGMGGTDTQYF	TGTGCCAGCAGCCGAACAGGGATGGGAGGCACAGATACGCAGTATTTT